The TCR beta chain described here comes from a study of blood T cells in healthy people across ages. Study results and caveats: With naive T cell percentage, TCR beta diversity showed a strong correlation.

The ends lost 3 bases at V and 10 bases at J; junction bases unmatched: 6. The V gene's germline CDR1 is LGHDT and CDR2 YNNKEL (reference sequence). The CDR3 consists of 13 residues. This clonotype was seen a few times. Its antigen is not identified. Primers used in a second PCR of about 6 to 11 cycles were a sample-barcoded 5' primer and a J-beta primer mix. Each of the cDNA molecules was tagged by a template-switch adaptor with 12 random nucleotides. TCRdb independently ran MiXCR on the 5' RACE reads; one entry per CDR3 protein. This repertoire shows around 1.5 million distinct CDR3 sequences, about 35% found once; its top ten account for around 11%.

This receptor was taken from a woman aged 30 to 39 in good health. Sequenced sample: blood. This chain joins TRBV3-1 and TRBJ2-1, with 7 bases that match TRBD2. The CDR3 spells CASSQSPGGEQFF. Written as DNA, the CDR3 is TGTGCCAGCAGCCAGTCACCGGGAGGAGAGCAGTTCTTC.